Listed here are 3 T cell receptor beta chains from one sample, sequenced in a study of blood T cell repertoires in COVID-19. The assay was immunoSEQ multiplex PCR, and TCRdb's table has in-frame clones only and misses some. The sample includes about 130,000 clones, about four fifths seen only once; the top ten take 12%. Sequenced material: peripheral blood. These receptor sequences come from a man in his 60s with acute or convalescent COVID-19.

The V call is TRBV28, the J call TRBJ1-3; the match to TRBD1 covers 10 bases. The CDR3 runs 14 residues. Germline assignment: CDR1 MDHEN and CDR2 SYDVKM. Germline trimming cut 2 bases from V and 7 bases from J; bases unmatched to any gene: 2. CDR3 loop: CASSLATGGNTIYF. The CDR3 bases are TGTGCCAGCAGTTTAGCGACAGGGGGCAACACCATATATTTT.

The rearrangement uses TRBV5-1 and TRBJ2-5; TRBD2 is a possible D gene (6 bases). The CDR3 loop spans 12 amino acids. Germline V gene lookup returns CDR1 SGHRS and CDR2 YFSETQ. With 5 bases removed from V and 5 bases from J, the gap between germline ends came to 10 bases. As DNA, the CDR3 is TGCGCCAGCAGAATAGGGAGGGAGACCCAGTACTTC. Its translation is CASRIGRETQYF. Complete variable domain (other parts from reference TRBV5-1 and TRBJ2-5): KAGVTQTPRYLIKTRGQQVTLSCSPISGHRSVSWYQQTPGQGLQFLFEYFSETQRNKGNFPGRFSGRQFSNSRSEMNVSTLELGDSALYLCASRIGRETQYFGPGTRLLVL.

The chain is built from TRBV5-1 and TRBJ1-5; 8 positions match TRBD1. The trim removed 3 bases at V and 3 bases at J, leaving 5 bases unmatched. The germline V gene encodes CDR1 SGHRS and CDR2 YFSETQ. This CDR3 is 15 amino acids long. In DNA, the CDR3 is TGCGCCAGCAGCTCAGGGGGACAGGTCAATCAGCCCCAGCATTTT. It specifies CASSSGGQVNQPQHF.